These 24 T cell receptor beta chains were sequenced from one sample in a study of identical twins. A single record per CDR3 protein comes from TCRdb applying MiXCR to the 5' RACE reads. In the table there are some 600,000 distinct CDR3 sequences, under 8.5% of which are singletons. The same specimen was also included in a second study, on yellow fever vaccine responses in identical twins.

Source material: PBMCs. Receptor source: a woman younger than 30 in good health.

V and J are TRBV6-5 and TRBJ2-5; D is unclear. The CDR3 consists of 18 residues. V was cut by 0 bases and J by 0 bases, with 17 bases left in between. Germline loops: CDR1 MNHEY, CDR2 SVGAGI. CDR3 region: CASSYSIRTRSYQETQYF. In DNA form, the CDR3 reads TGTGCCAGCAGTTACTCGATCAGGACCAGGAGCTACCAAGAGACCCAGTACTTC.

V is TRBV5-1 and J is TRBJ1-1; weak D call: TRBD1 (5 bases). The ends were cut back, 6 bases at V and 4 bases at J, with 13 bases in the middle. This CDR3 region has 13 residues. Per germline, CDR1 SGHRS and CDR2 YFSETQ. In DNA form, the CDR3 reads TGCGCCAGCACCCTGACTAGGGGCACTGAAGCTTTCTTT. Protein: CASTLTRGTEAFF.

This clonotype was seen a few times. This chain uses TRBV5-1 with TRBJ2-5; TRBD2 agrees at 9 bases. Looked up from germline, CDR1 is SGHRS and CDR2 is YFSETQ. With 0 bases clipped from V and 5 bases from J, the junction kept 11 bases outside the gene matches. This CDR3 region has 17 residues. The CDR3 protein is CASSLDSLAGTSETQYF. DNA of the CDR3: TGCGCCAGCAGCTTGGATAGTCTAGCGGGGACCTCCGAGACCCAGTACTTC.

In its sample, this clonotype was seen many times. This chain connects TRBV4-2 to TRBJ2-4, with D possibly matching TRBD2 (5 bases). The CDR3 extends over 16 amino acids. CDR1 and CDR2 from the germline V gene are LGHNA and YNFKEQ. Trimming took off 1 base at V and 2 bases at J, with 12 bases between the two ends. Written as DNA, the CDR3 is TGTGCCAGCAGCCAAGGGGGTAGCGAGACCAAAAACATTCAGTACTTC. It specifies CASSQGGSETKNIQYF.

Only a few counts were recorded for this clonotype. The DNA of the CDR3 is TGTGCCAGCAGTTACTCTCTAGCGGGACCTTTTGCTGAGCAGTTCTTC. Protein product: CASSYSLAGPFAEQFF. The V and J genes are TRBV6-5 and TRBJ2-1, with 9 bases aligning to TRBD2. Germline CDR1 reads MNHEY; CDR2 reads SVGAGI. J gave up 9 bases and V 0 bases, and 9 bases lay outside the gene matches. The CDR3 has 16 residues.

The chain couples TRBV2 to TRBJ2-7; TRBD1 might be the D (5 bases). The CDR3 covers 13 residues. V lost 0 bases and J 5 bases, leaving 8 bases between the germline ends. Germline assignment: CDR1 SNHLY and CDR2 FYNNEI. This CDR3 reads CASSEAGQNEQYV. The CDR3, as DNA: TGTGCCAGCAGTGAAGCAGGACAAAACGAGCAGTACGTC.

In its sample, this clonotype was seen many times. CDR3: CSVGPSGGSTDTQYF. In nucleotides, the CDR3 is TGCAGCGTTGGCCCCAGCGGGGGTAGCACAGATACGCAGTATTTT. The chain is built from TRBV29-1 and TRBJ2-3, with 8 nucleotides matching TRBD2. The CDR3 consists of 15 residues. After removal of 4 bases from V and 0 bases from J, the junction contained 6 bases not matched to a gene. The V gene's germline CDR1 is SQVTM and CDR2 ANQGSEA.

This clonotype was detected many times. The rearrangement uses TRBV10-2 and TRBJ1-6, with a tentative D call TRBD1 (6 bases). From germline, CDR1 is WSHSY and CDR2 SAAADI. Trimming removed 3 bases at V and 9 bases at J, with 15 bases between. The CDR3 covers 15 residues. CDR3 loop: CASSEVQAGASPLHF. The CDR3 region has the DNA TGCGCCAGCAGTGAAGTTCAGGCAGGGGCTTCACCCCTCCACTTT.

This clonotype has more than one count but fewer than ten. This chain links TRBV6-1 with TRBJ1-1, with D unclear. Germline-derived CDR1 and CDR2 are MNHNS and SASEGT. This CDR3 comprises 13 residues. V lost 4 bases, J lost 7 bases, and 13 bases lay in between. This chain's CDR3 is CASSGYTGFEAFF. The CDR3 nucleotides read TGTGCCAGCAGTGGCTACACGGGGTTTGAAGCTTTCTTT.

The chain combines TRBV7-9 with TRBJ1-1; D possibly corresponds to TRBD1 (5 bases). The length of the CDR3 is 14 residues. Germline CDR1 SEHNR, CDR2 FQNEAQ (reference sequence). Trimming took off 5 bases at V and 0 bases at J, with 10 bases between the two ends. The CDR3, as DNA: TGTGCCAGCAGCCCATGGGACTTGAACACTGAAGCTTTCTTT. Residues: CASSPWDLNTEAFF.

Comments on this clonotype: An end of the junction does not agree with germline; a read error may underlie this. This sequence joins TRBV12-3 or TRBV12-4 and TRBJ2-6; tentative D call: TRBD1 (6 bases). The CDR3 contains 18 residues. The CDR3 region is CAISYRNRAYSGANVLTF. CDR3 DNA sequence: TGTGCCATCAGTTACCGGAACAGGGCATACTCTGGGGCCAACGTCCTGACTTTC.

This clonotype occurred a few times. The chain combines TRBV20-1 with TRBJ1-1; 8 bases align to TRBD1. Trimming removed 0 bases from V and 5 bases from J; junction bases left unmatched: 5. This CDR3 comprises 14 residues. The V gene's germline CDR1 is DFQATT and CDR2 SNEGSKA (reference sequence). The CDR3 DNA follows: TGCAGTGCTAGAGACGCAGGGGGCTTAACTGAAGCTTTCTTT. The encoded protein is CSARDAGGLTEAFF.

This clonotype appeared many times. The chain couples TRBV9 to TRBJ2-7; TRBD1 matches at 9 bases. This CDR3 is 15 amino acids long. The V segment lost 0 bases and the J segment 3 bases; nucleotides outside the gene matches: 4. Germline V CDR1 and CDR2: SGDLS, YYNGEE. The CDR3 loop is CASSVGTGQGYEQYF. The CDR3 bases are TGTGCCAGCAGCGTAGGTACGGGACAGGGCTACGAGCAGTACTTC.

Comment on this clonotype: The junction departs from germline at one end; a sequencing error may be responsible. The chain joins TRBV3-1 to TRBJ2-1, with a weak D call TRBD1 (5 bases). The CDR3 totals 17 residues. Germline V lookup: CDR1 LGHDT, CDR2 YNNKEL (reference sequence). The CDR3 protein is CASTQDKTVKGLGEQFF. In DNA, the CDR3 is TGTGCCAGCACCCAAGATAAGACGGTCAAGGGGCTCGGTGAGCAGTTCTTC.

There are a few counts of this clonotype. The chain is built from TRBV7-8 and TRBJ2-7; D is perhaps TRBD1 (5 bases). The length of the CDR3 is 18 residues. Germline V lookup: CDR1 SGHVS, CDR2 FQNEAQ. Trimming stripped 4 bases from V and 0 bases from J, with 22 bases between. The CDR3 DNA reads TGTGCCAGCAGCTCGCTCCGGACCCAGGGAAGCCGCTCCTACGAGCAGTACTTC. Protein: CASSSLRTQGSRSYEQYF.

Only a few counts were recorded for this clonotype. This chain joins TRBV28 and TRBJ2-1; TRBD2 might be the D (6 bases). Germline V CDR1 and CDR2: MDHEN, SYDVKM. The CDR3 runs 17 residues. The V gene lost 5 bases and the J gene lost 0 bases, with 17 bases spanning the gap. The CDR3 sequence is CASSKLYSGLSYNEQFF. CDR3 bases: TGTGCCAGCAGTAAACTATATAGCGGTCTCTCCTACAATGAGCAGTTCTTC.

The J gene is TRBJ1-6, the V gene TRBV20-1; no reliable D call. The CDR3 extends over 13 amino acids. V gave up 3 bases and J gave up 9 bases, with 12 bases separating them. CDR1 is DFQATT and CDR2 is SNEGSKA in the germline V gene (reference sequence). The CDR3 DNA follows: TGCAGTGCTAGTGATCCGGGCTCTTCACCCCTCCACTTT. Amino acids: CSASDPGSSPLHF.

This clonotype showed up many times. This sequence joins TRBV7-6 and TRBJ2-7; 12 positions match TRBD2. In germline, CDR1 is SGHVS, CDR2 FNYEAQ. Germline trimming cut 2 bases from V and 0 bases from J; bases unmatched to any gene: 8. This CDR3 is built from 18 residues. CDR3 sequence: CASSLLPPTSGSSYEQYF. CDR3 coding DNA: TGTGCCAGCAGCTTATTACCCCCGACTAGCGGGAGCTCCTACGAGCAGTACTTC.

This clonotype was observed a handful of times. The rearrangement links TRBV10-3 to TRBJ2-5, with TRBD2 as a possible D gene (6 bases). The CDR3 is made up of 13 amino acids. Looked up from germline, CDR1 is ENHRY and CDR2 is SYGVKD. Trimming pared 7 bases from V and 7 bases from J, leaving 16 bases between. The CDR3 region is CAITAGPAGTQYF. CDR3 DNA sequence: TGTGCCATCACGGCGGGGCCTGCAGGGACCCAGTACTTC.

This clonotype was counted many times. The chain recombines TRBV28 with TRBJ2-3; 8 nucleotides align to TRBD2. The junction had 3 bases not matched to a gene; V was cut back by 3 bases and J by 4 bases. CDR3 length: 14 residues. Germline loops: CDR1 MDHEN, CDR2 SYDVKM. CDR3 coding DNA: TGTGCCAGCAGTTTGCAGCGGGAGTCAGATACGCAGTATTTT. Residues: CASSLQRESDTQYF.

This clonotype was seen a handful of times. The rearrangement links TRBV7-9 to TRBJ2-3, with D perhaps matching TRBD1 (6 bases). The ends were cut back, 2 bases at V and 1 base at J, with 13 bases in the middle. This CDR3 contains 16 residues. Germline CDR1 and CDR2: SEHNR and FQNEAQ (reference sequence). DNA of the CDR3: TGTGCCAGCAGCTTACAGGGGATTGGAGGCACAGATACGCAGTATTTT. Protein product: CASSLQGIGGTDTQYF.

The table lists this clonotype with many counts. A junction boundary mismatches the germline segment, possibly from a read error. The V gene is TRBV5-1, the J gene TRBJ2-5; D call uncertain. The length of the CDR3 is 13 residues. Per the germline V gene, CDR1 is SGHRS and CDR2 is YFSETQ. The CDR3 bases are TGTGCCAGCAGCCTGGGATACCAAGAGACCCAGTACTTC. Protein sequence: CASSLGYQETQYF.

This sequence joins TRBV20-1 and TRBJ2-5, with 8 bases identical to TRBD2. V lost 6 bases to trimming and J lost 2 bases; unmatched junction nucleotides: 11. The CDR3 is made up of 15 amino acids. The germline V gene encodes CDR1 DFQATT and CDR2 SNEGSKA (reference sequence). In nucleotides, the CDR3 is TGCAGTGCGCGCCGACTAGCGAAGTTTCAAGAGACCCAGTACTTC. It translates to CSARRLAKFQETQYF.

This clonotype came up a few times. V and J are TRBV4-1 and TRBJ2-1; 8 nucleotides line up with TRBD2. The CDR3 extends over 13 amino acids. Germline V gene sequence: CDR1 MGHRA, CDR2 YSYEKL. V was pared by 3 bases and J by 12 bases, with 7 bases of the junction left unmatched. The DNA for the CDR3 is TGCGCCAGCAGCCAGTCACCGGGACTAGTGCAGTTCTTC. Its protein is CASSQSPGLVQFF.